This TCR beta chain was found in a study of blood T cell repertoires in COVID-19 (dated by TCRdb to between 2020 and 2021). Background for the entire study: Samples covering the acute and convalescent phases of COVID-19 were provided by collaborators in the United States, Italy and Spain. The prospective study material was composed of cDNA or gDNA derived from T cells, B-cell-depleted T cells, or PBMCs. Subjects who had been exposed to COVID-19, were actively infected with it, or had recovered from it provided the deeply sampled blood TCRbeta repertoires that made up the dataset. The repertoires were released in a freely available public database meant as a resource for research on the immune response to SARS-CoV-2. Samples were obtained from the ongoing ImmuneRACE study (first 160 participants) and from 1,254 subjects provided by 6 global collaborators. The sample metadata nearly always contained a de-identified subject ID, COVID-19 status, age in years and sex. Where available, HLA class I and class II types were taken from metadata supplied by the sample provider and were not determined by assay-based typing.

V was cut back by 4 bases and J by 8 bases, leaving a gap of 14 bases between them. From cysteine to phenylalanine, the CDR3 is 13 amino acids long. Only CDR3 DNA is held: 39 bases, read in frame from base 1. Based on the germline V gene, the CDR1 and CDR2 sequences are SGHDT and YYEEEE. In the case of this clone: Its antigen specificity is not known. No quality values exist for individual bases; no much larger clone is one base distant.

TCRbeta CDR3 regions were amplified from genomic DNA using the immunoSEQ Assay, a bias-controlled multiplex PCR. The authors' pipeline ran thus. Within the assay, amplification of reference gene primers was used to estimate how many nucleated cells each sample contained. To quantify the absolute abundance of each unique TCRbeta CDR3 rearrangement, sequence reads were collapsed and filtered. For each sample, productive Simpson clonality was calculated as the square root of Simpson's diversity index over productive rearrangements. Drawn from immuneACCESS, this table holds only the in-frame rearrangements with V and J called that TCRdb kept. Clones are partly lost; checked studies trace under half to an unresolved V gene and leave the rest unexplained. Clone size and the V and J calls come from that table; the DNA yielded D and trimming. The sample table shows about 180,000 clones, and 70% to 90% are seen once. The ten largest clones capture roughly 9.7% of the sample.

Whole blood was collected in K2EDTA tubes by collaborating institutions according to the institutions' own protocols. Collaborator samples were shipped for TCRbeta analysis as frozen whole blood, isolated PBMCs, or DNA extracted from either sample type. The full study reports these points: How much clinical and demographic metadata was included differed by source and by participant, and the metadata was provided uncurated.

The rearranged segments are TRBV5-6 and TRBJ2-3, with an unclear D gene assignment. This receptor was identified in a human donor with active or convalescent COVID-19. The donor label of this sample is uncertain. Sequenced material: peripheral blood. The CDR3 protein: CASSVSLHATQYF. The DNA sequence is TGTGCCAGCAGCGTGAGTTTGCACGCTACGCAGTATTTT.